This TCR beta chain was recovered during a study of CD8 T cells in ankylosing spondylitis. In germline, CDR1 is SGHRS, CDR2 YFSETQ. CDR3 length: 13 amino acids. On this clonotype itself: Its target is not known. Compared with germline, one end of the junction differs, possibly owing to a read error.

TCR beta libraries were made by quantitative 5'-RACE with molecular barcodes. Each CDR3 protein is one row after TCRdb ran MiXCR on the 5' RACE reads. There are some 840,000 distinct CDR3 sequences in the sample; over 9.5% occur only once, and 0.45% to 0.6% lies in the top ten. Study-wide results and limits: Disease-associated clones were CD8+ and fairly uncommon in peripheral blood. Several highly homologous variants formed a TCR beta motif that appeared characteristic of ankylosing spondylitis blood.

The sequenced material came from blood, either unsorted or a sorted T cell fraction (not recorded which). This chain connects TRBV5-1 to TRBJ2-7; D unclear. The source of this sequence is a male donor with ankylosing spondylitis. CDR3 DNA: TGTGCCAGCAGCTTAGGAAGTGCCTACGAGCAGTACTTC. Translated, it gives CASSLGSAYEQYF.